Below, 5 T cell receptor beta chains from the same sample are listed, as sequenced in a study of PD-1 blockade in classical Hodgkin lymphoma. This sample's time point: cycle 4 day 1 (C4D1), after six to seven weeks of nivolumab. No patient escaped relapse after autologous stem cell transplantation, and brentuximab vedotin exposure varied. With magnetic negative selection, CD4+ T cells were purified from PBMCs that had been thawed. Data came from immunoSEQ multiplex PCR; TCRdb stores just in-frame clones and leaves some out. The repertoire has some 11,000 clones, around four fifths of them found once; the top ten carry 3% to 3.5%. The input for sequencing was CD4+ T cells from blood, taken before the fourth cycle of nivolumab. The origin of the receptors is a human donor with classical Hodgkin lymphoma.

CDR3 DNA: TGTGCCAGCAGCCAAGCGCTGGGAGCGACCTACGAGCAGTACTTC. It encodes CASSQALGATYEQYF. The rearrangement links TRBV14 to TRBJ2-7; D is possibly TRBD2 (5 bases). V lost 1 base and J lost 2, with 12 bases in between. Per the germline V gene, CDR1 is SGHDN and CDR2 is FVKESK. This CDR3 comprises 15 residues.

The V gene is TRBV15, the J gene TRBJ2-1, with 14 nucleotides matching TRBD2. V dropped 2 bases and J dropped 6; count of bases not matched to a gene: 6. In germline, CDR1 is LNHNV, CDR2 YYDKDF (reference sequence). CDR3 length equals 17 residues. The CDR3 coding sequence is TGTGCCACCAGCAGACCGGGACTAGCGGGAGTGCGCAATGAGCAGTTCTTC. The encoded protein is CATSRPGLAGVRNEQFF.

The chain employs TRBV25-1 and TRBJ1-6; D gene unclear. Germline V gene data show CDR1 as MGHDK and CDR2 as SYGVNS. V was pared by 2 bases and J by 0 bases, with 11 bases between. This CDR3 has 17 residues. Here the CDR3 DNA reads TGTGCCAGCAGTGAACCCAAGGGTGGCTCCTATAATTCACCCCTCCACTTT. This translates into CASSEPKGGSYNSPLHF.

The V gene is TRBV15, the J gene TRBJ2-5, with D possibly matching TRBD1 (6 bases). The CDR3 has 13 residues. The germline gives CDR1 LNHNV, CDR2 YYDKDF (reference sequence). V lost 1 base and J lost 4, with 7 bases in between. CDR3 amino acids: CATSRGGPETQYF. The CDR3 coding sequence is TGTGCCACCAGCAGAGGGGGGCCAGAGACCCAGTACTTC.

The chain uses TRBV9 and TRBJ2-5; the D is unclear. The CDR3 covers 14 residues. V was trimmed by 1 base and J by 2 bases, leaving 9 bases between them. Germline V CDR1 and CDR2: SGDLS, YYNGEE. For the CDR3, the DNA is TGTGCCAGCAGCGTAACCCCCCATCAAGAGACCCAGTACTTC. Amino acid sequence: CASSVTPHQETQYF.